The 24 T cell receptor beta chains given below trace back to one sample, sequenced in a study of cytomegalovirus exposure and HLA in healthy donors. 13 Jbeta primers and 60 Vbeta primers were used for the PCR. TCRdb's table, derived via immunoSEQ multiplex PCR, lists solely in-frame clones and lacks some. The data hold fewer than 35,000 clones, with around nine tenths observed a single time. Source material: PBMCs. The receptors come from a boy younger than 18 in good health and CMV-seronegative.

The gene calls are TRBV7-9 and TRBJ2-3; TRBD2 matches 12 bases. The ends lost 2 bases at V and 5 bases at J; junction bases unmatched: 2. The CDR3 consists of 15 residues. The germline gives CDR1 SEHNR, CDR2 FQNEAQ (reference sequence). CDR3 nucleotide sequence: TGTGCCAGCAGCTTAACTAGCGGGGGGTTAGATACGCAGTATTTT. It translates to CASSLTSGGLDTQYF.

This chain joins TRBV5-1 and TRBJ2-7; possibly TRBD1 for D (6 bases). V was trimmed by 0 bases and J by 0 bases, leaving 7 bases between them. This CDR3 has 14 residues. CDR1 and CDR2 from the germline V gene are SGHRS and YFSETQ. This chain's CDR3 is CASSLADSSYEQYF. CDR3 bases: TGCGCCAGCAGCTTGGCGGACAGCTCCTACGAGCAGTACTTC.

The rearrangement uses TRBV27 and TRBJ1-2; a weak D match, TRBD1 (6 bases). Germline loops: CDR1 MNHEY, CDR2 SMNVEV (reference sequence). Trimming took 7 bases from V and 4 from J, leaving 13 bases between them. There are 13 residues in the CDR3. CDR3 coding DNA: TGTGCCAGCACGGGAGGGGGAGGCTATGGCTACACCTTC. It specifies CASTGGGGYGYTF.

The J gene is TRBJ2-6, the V gene TRBV28; 7 positions match TRBD1. Trimming cost V 6 bases and J 2 bases; bases outside gene matches: 4. This CDR3 is built from 15 residues. Germline CDR1 reads MDHEN; CDR2 reads SYDVKM. The CDR3 DNA sequence: TGTGCCAGCAGCGACGACAGGGCTGGGGCCAACGTCCTGACTTTC. It translates to CASSDDRAGANVLTF. The whole variable domain, remainder taken from reference TRBV28 and TRBJ2-6, is DVKVTQSSRYLVKRTGEKVFLECVQDMDHENMFWYRQDPGLGLRLIYFSYDVKMKEKGDIPEGYSVSREKKERFSLILESASTNQTSMYLCASSDDRAGANVLTFGAGSRLTVL.

V is TRBV28 and J is TRBJ1-2; a weak D match, TRBD1 (5 bases). Between the trimmed V and J ends, which lost 0 bases and 3 bases, there was a span of 11 bases. In germline, CDR1 is MDHEN, CDR2 SYDVKM. The CDR3 is 15 amino acids. For the CDR3, the DNA is TGTGCCAGCAGTTTATGGCAGGGAGGGGACTATGGCTACACCTTC. This translates into CASSLWQGGDYGYTF.

The chain combines TRBV5-1 with TRBJ2-3; D might be TRBD1 (5 bases). V was pared by 0 bases and J by 2 bases, with 13 bases between. CDR3 length equals 16 residues. Germline CDR1 is SGHRS and CDR2 is YFSETQ. The CDR3 sequence is CASSLEGSSPTDTQYF. DNA for the CDR3: TGCGCCAGCAGCTTGGAGGGGTCGTCCCCCACAGATACGCAGTATTTT.

This chain links TRBV5-6 with TRBJ2-1; D call uncertain. This CDR3 has 15 amino acids. CDR1 and CDR2 from the germline V gene are SGHDT and YYEEEE. The germline V and J ends were trimmed by 4 bases and 0 bases, with 11 bases remaining between them. This CDR3 reads CASSRRVSSYNEQFF. Written as DNA, the CDR3 is TGTGCCAGCAGCCGTCGGGTGAGCTCCTACAATGAGCAGTTCTTC.

J is TRBJ1-1 and V is TRBV19; D gene ambiguous. Germline CDR1 reads LNHDA; CDR2 reads SQIVND (reference sequence). This CDR3 region has 15 residues. Deletions cut 5 bases from V and 0 bases from J, with 13 bases between. Written as DNA, the CDR3 is TGTGCCAGTAGTCCCCAGACACCGCTGAACACTGAAGCTTTCTTT. Translating gives CASSPQTPLNTEAFF.

The chain couples TRBV7-2 to TRBJ1-2; D remains unclear. The CDR3 is 13 residues long. CDR1 is SGHTA, CDR2 FQGNSA, per germline. The V end was cut by 5 bases, the J end by 5 bases, with 12 bases between. CDR3 sequence: CASSQRGIYGYTF. The CDR3 nucleotides read TGTGCCAGCAGCCAAAGAGGAATTTATGGCTACACCTTC.

The chain is built from TRBV5-4 and TRBJ2-7; the D gene is possibly TRBD2 (6 bases). This CDR3 spans 15 amino acids. With 2 bases removed from V and 2 bases from J, the gap between germline ends came to 14 bases. Looked up from germline, CDR1 is SGHNT and CDR2 is YYREEE (reference sequence). The CDR3 sequence: CASSFLRDSTYEQYF. The CDR3 region has the DNA TGTGCCAGCAGCTTCCTCCGGGACTCTACCTACGAGCAGTACTTC.

The table lists this clone with a few counts. The J gene is TRBJ1-5, the V gene TRBV19; D possibly corresponds to TRBD1 (5 bases). The CDR3 consists of 15 residues. Germline CDR1 LNHDA, CDR2 SQIVND (reference sequence). Trimming shortened V by 5 bases and J by 7 bases, and 18 bases separated the two germline ends. CDR3 residues: CASSPRAEWIQPQHF. In nucleotides, the CDR3 is TGTGCCAGTAGTCCCAGGGCCGAATGGATCCAGCCCCAGCATTTT.

This rearrangement joins TRBV10-1 to TRBJ2-7, with D perhaps matching TRBD1 (7 bases). Germline V gene lookup returns CDR1 WNHNN and CDR2 SYGVQD (reference sequence). V gave up 9 bases and J gave up 0 bases, with 18 bases separating them. The CDR3 consists of 15 residues. The CDR3 loop is CARTFAGQPSYEQYF. The CDR3 DNA reads as TGCGCCAGGACGTTCGCGGGACAGCCCTCCTACGAGCAGTACTTC.

The chain has TRBV27 and TRBJ2-1; 12 nucleotides line up with TRBD1. V trimming: 10 bases; J trimming: 4 bases; junction bases outside the gene matches: 8. Germline V lookup: CDR1 MNHEY, CDR2 SMNVEV (reference sequence). This CDR3 is built from 15 residues. In DNA form, the CDR3 reads TGTGCCACCCGCTTGGGACAGGGGGCTTACAATGAGCAGTTCTTC. The encoded protein is CATRLGQGAYNEQFF.

The V and J genes are TRBV2 and TRBJ1-5, with 7 bases that match TRBD1. Trimming at V came to 8 bases and at J to 7 bases, leaving 14 bases not matched to a gene. Germline CDR1 reads SNHLY; CDR2 reads FYNNEI. This CDR3 comprises 15 residues. CDR3 sequence (DNA): TGTGCCAGCCAAACCGACAGGGAACGGAACCAGCCCCAGCATTTT. Its protein product is CASQTDRERNQPQHF.

V and J are TRBV29-1 and TRBJ2-3, with D perhaps matching TRBD1 (5 bases). Deletions cut 1 base from V and 4 bases from J, with 9 bases between. There are 13 residues in the CDR3. Germline lookup yields CDR1 SQVTM and CDR2 ANQGSEA. CDR3 in DNA: TGCAGCGTTGAAGCAGGGTTGCCAGATACGCAGTATTTT. Its translation: CSVEAGLPDTQYF.

This chain connects TRBV9 to TRBJ2-7; possibly TRBD2 for D (6 bases). The CDR3 covers 14 residues. Germline V gene sequence: CDR1 SGDLS, CDR2 YYNGEE. V lost 2 bases, J lost 2 bases, and 11 bases lay in between. In DNA, the CDR3 is TGTGCCAGCAGCGTCCGGGACTTGACCTACGAGCAGTACTTC. It translates to CASSVRDLTYEQYF.

The chain has TRBV27 and TRBJ2-7; D not certain. Germline-derived CDR1 and CDR2 are MNHEY and SMNVEV (reference sequence). The CDR3 spans 10 residues. V was shortened by 10 bases and J by 7 bases, with 11 bases between the two germline ends. CDR3: CATGFGEQYF. Here the CDR3 DNA reads TGTGCCACCGGGTTTGGAGAGCAGTACTTC.

The rearrangement uses TRBV11-3 and TRBJ2-1, with 8 bases aligning to TRBD2. J lost 3 bases, V lost 3 bases, and 7 bases had no gene match. Germline V lookup: CDR1 SGHNT, CDR2 YENEEA. This CDR3 has 16 residues. CDR3 DNA sequence: TGTGCCAGCAGCTTCGCTCCGGGGGGGCACTACAATGAGCAGTTCTTC. Its translation: CASSFAPGGHYNEQFF.

The chain is built from TRBV11-2 and TRBJ2-5; 7 nucleotides match TRBD2. Trimming took 0 bases from V and 6 from J; bases not matched to a gene: 4. Looked up from germline, CDR1 is SGHAT and CDR2 is FQNNGV. This CDR3 has 14 amino acids. CDR3 amino acids: CASSLELATKTQYF. The CDR3 DNA is TGTGCCAGCAGCTTAGAACTAGCGACGAAGACCCAGTACTTC.

V is TRBV5-1 and J is TRBJ2-3; TRBD2 might be the D (6 bases). CDR3 length equals 15 residues. Per germline, CDR1 SGHRS and CDR2 YFSETQ. The germline V and J ends were trimmed by 0 bases and 2 bases, with 10 bases remaining between them. The CDR3 DNA sequence: TGCGCCAGCAGCTTGGATCCGGGGGTCACAGATACGCAGTATTTT. This gives the protein CASSLDPGVTDTQYF.

The table lists this clone with a count of one. The chain has TRBV2 and TRBJ1-5, with D unclear. The V end was cut by 4 bases, the J end by 7 bases, with 17 bases between. Germline-derived CDR1 and CDR2 are SNHLY and FYNNEI. CDR3 length equals 15 residues. In DNA, the CDR3 is TGTGCCAGCAGTGGCCGAGACACCGTCGGACAGCCCCAGCATTTT. As protein: CASSGRDTVGQPQHF.

This sequence joins TRBV18 and TRBJ2-2, with 7 bases aligning to TRBD2. V shed 3 bases, J shed 4 bases, and the junction held 5 bases outside the gene matches. The CDR3 spans 15 residues. CDR1 KGHSH and CDR2 LQKENI come from the germline V gene. CDR3 residues: CASSPSGTTTGELFF. Here the CDR3 DNA reads TGTGCCAGCTCACCTTCCGGGACTACCACCGGGGAGCTGTTTTTT.

This chain uses TRBV6-4 with TRBJ2-7; D is perhaps TRBD1 (5 bases). This CDR3 contains 19 residues. Germline CDR1 reads MRHNA; CDR2 reads SNTAGT. V was clipped by 3 bases and J by 0 bases, with 24 bases between them. For the CDR3, the DNA is TGTGCCAGCAGTGAGGTAGCTTGCAGGGAATCACCGAGCTCCTACGAGCAGTACTTC. This codes for CASSEVACRESPSSYEQYF.

The rearrangement links TRBV7-2 to TRBJ1-5; 10 nucleotides align to TRBD1. CDR1 is SGHTA, CDR2 FQGNSA, per germline. The CDR3 spans 15 residues. J gave up 3 bases and V 5 bases, and 4 bases lay outside the gene matches. CDR3 loop: CASSRDRGFNQPQHF. CDR3 DNA: TGTGCCAGCAGCCGGGACAGGGGTTTCAATCAGCCCCAGCATTTT.